This T cell receptor beta chain was identified in a study of T cell repertoires in cytomegalovirus infection. In regard to this clonotype: The target antigen is unknown. The junction shows a germline mismatch at one end, possibly a read error.

TCRdb fed the reads into MiXCR, producing one record per CDR3 protein. Counted here are around 750,000 distinct CDR3 sequences, approximately 32% occurring once; the ten biggest clones make up around 12%. This TCR was sampled from a human donor in good health (CMV status not recorded). Some clones in this sample may be carry-over from other donors' samples. The specimen was cultured CD8+ T cells from PBMCs, collected from culture after CMV antigen stimulation.

DNA of the CDR3: TGTGCCAGCCCCGGACCGTACGTCTATGGCGACACCTTC. Amino acids: CASPGPYVYGDTF. The V call is TRBV2, the J call TRBJ1-2; D remains ambiguous. CDR1 SNHLY and CDR2 FYNNEI come from the germline V gene. CDR3 length equals 13 residues.